Below, 13 T cell receptor beta chains from the same sample are listed, as sequenced in a study of T-cell memory formation after mild COVID-19. In TCRdb, the 5' RACE reads were re-called with MiXCR into one record per CDR3 protein. The sample has approximately 260,000 distinct CDR3 sequences; roughly 18% are singletons. The sample taken for sequencing was PBMCs or a T cell subset sorted from them (not recorded which). These receptors were taken from a man younger than 35 who had mild COVID-19 (a few samples of this study predate the infection). Cell type and time point are not known.

This clonotype was observed a few times. The V gene is TRBV7-3, the J gene TRBJ1-6; D is unresolved. The CDR3 spans 12 residues. V lost 5 bases and J 9 bases, leaving 8 bases between the germline ends. Germline V lookup: CDR1 SGHTA, CDR2 FQGTGA. CDR3 loop: CASSTSGSPLHF. The DNA of the CDR3 is TGTGCCAGCAGCACCTCAGGTTCACCCCTCCACTTT.

The chain carries TRBV7-3 and TRBJ2-7; D gene unclear. Germline V gene lookup returns CDR1 SGHTA and CDR2 FQGTGA. V lost 4 bases and J 6 bases, leaving 13 bases between the germline ends. This CDR3 region has 13 residues. The CDR3, as DNA: TGTGCCAGCAGCTCAGGTTGGGGTTCCGAGCAGTACTTC. This translates into CASSSGWGSEQYF.

Many counts were recorded for this clonotype. This rearrangement joins TRBV12-3 or TRBV12-4 to TRBJ2-2; D is unresolved. The CDR3 has 13 residues. Deletions cut 10 bases from V and 0 bases from J, with 9 bases between. CDR3 region: CANQDSNTGELFF. CDR3 nucleotides: TGTGCCAACCAAGACTCGAACACCGGGGAGCTGTTTTTT.

This clonotype was detected a few times. The chain carries TRBV7-2 and TRBJ1-6; D is unclear. CDR1 is SGHTA and CDR2 is FQGNSA in the germline V gene. The CDR3 consists of 13 residues. The V end lost 5 bases, the J end lost 7 bases, and 9 bases lay between the germline ends. CDR3 region: CASSDQQNSPLHF. In DNA form, the CDR3 reads TGTGCCAGCAGCGATCAGCAGAATTCACCCCTCCACTTT. The complete variable domain, with remaining parts taken from reference TRBV7-2 and TRBJ1-6, reads GAGVSQSPSNKVTEKGKDVELRCDPISGHTALYWYRQSLGQGLEFLIYFQGNSAPDKSGLPSDRFSAERTGGSVSTLTIQRTQQEDSAVYLCASSDQQNSPLHFGNGTRLTVT.

This clonotype was seen a few times. The chain recombines TRBV5-5 with TRBJ2-1, with D possibly matching TRBD2 (6 bases). CDR1 and CDR2 (germline): SGHKS, YYEKEE (reference sequence). This CDR3 comprises 14 residues. V lost 7 bases, J lost 9 bases, and 20 bases lay in between. The CDR3 sequence is CASAPGAGRGEQFF. The CDR3 DNA reads as TGTGCCAGCGCCCCCGGGGCGGGGAGAGGTGAGCAGTTCTTC.

The V and J genes are TRBV15 and TRBJ1-1; a possible D gene is TRBD1 (6 bases). The CDR3 spans 14 residues. Per the germline V gene, CDR1 is LNHNV and CDR2 is YYDKDF (reference sequence). Deletions cut 4 bases from V and 5 bases from J, with 14 bases between. This CDR3 reads CATSTTVRGTEAFF. The CDR3 coding sequence is TGTGCCACCAGCACCACAGTCAGGGGTACTGAAGCTTTCTTT.

This clonotype was observed at least ten times. V gene TRBV6-6 combines with J gene TRBJ1-6, with D uncertain. Germline loops: CDR1 MNHNY, CDR2 SVGAGI (reference sequence). With 8 bases removed from V and 9 bases from J, the gap between germline ends came to 11 bases. This CDR3 has 12 amino acids. DNA for the CDR3: TGTGCCAGCGGCCAGGATAGTTCACCCCTCCACTTT. This codes for CASGQDSSPLHF.

The rearrangement uses TRBV4-3 and TRBJ2-3; perhaps D is TRBD1 or TRBD2 (9 bases each). The CDR3 spans 17 residues. Trimming took off 3 bases at V and 4 bases at J, with 20 bases between the two ends. CDR1 LGHNA and CDR2 YSLEER come from the germline V gene. The CDR3: CASSQDRGGGASDTQYF. CDR3 nucleotides: TGCGCCAGCAGCCAGGACAGGGGCGGGGGGGCCTCAGATACGCAGTATTTT.

This clonotype came up many times. This CDR3 is CASSPQGNYGYTF. The CDR3 nucleotides read TGTGCCAGCAGCCCACAGGGGAACTATGGCTACACCTTC. The rearrangement joins TRBV28 to TRBJ1-2, with TRBD1 matching 7 bases. The germline V gene has CDR1 MDHEN and CDR2 SYDVKM. CDR3 length: 13 amino acids. Trimming removed 6 bases from V and 2 bases from J; junction bases left unmatched: 3.

The genes are TRBV14 and TRBJ1-4; D is unresolved. CDR3 size: 15 residues. V lost 1 base to trimming and J lost 3 bases, with 9 bases between them. Germline values: CDR1 SGHDN, CDR2 FVKESK. CDR3 DNA: TGTGCCAGCAGCCAAGGTCCGCGGCCTAATGAAAAACTGTTTTTT. Its translation is CASSQGPRPNEKLFF. Supplemented by reference TRBV14 and TRBJ1-4, the full variable domain reads EAGVTQFPSHSVIEKGQTVTLRCDPISGHDNLYWYRRVMGKEIKFLLHFVKESKQDESGMPNNRFLAERTGGTYSTLKVQPAELEDSGVYFCASSQGPRPNEKLFFGSGTQLSVL.

The chain is built from TRBV20-1 and TRBJ1-1, with TRBD1 as a possible D gene (5 bases). Germline CDR1 DFQATT, CDR2 SNEGSKA (reference sequence). The CDR3 consists of 13 residues. With 6 bases removed from V and 1 base from J, the gap between germline ends came to 12 bases. The CDR3 loop reads CSAPEQGNTEAFF. The CDR3 coding sequence is TGCAGTGCACCGGAGCAGGGGAACACTGAAGCTTTCTTT.

This clonotype was observed a few times. The chain links TRBV12-3 or TRBV12-4 to TRBJ2-1; 8 bases map to TRBD2. This CDR3 comprises 14 residues. The V gene end was trimmed by 6 bases and the J gene end by 9 bases; junction bases not matched to a gene: 10. The DNA of the CDR3 is TGTGCCAGCAGGCCCTCGGGGGGGGGAGGTGAGCAGTTCTTC. It encodes CASRPSGGGGEQFF.

The table lists this clonotype with many counts. The chain links TRBV5-1 to TRBJ2-5; D may be TRBD2 (5 bases). The CDR3 runs 13 residues. Germline CDR1 reads SGHRS; CDR2 reads YFSETQ. V lost 4 bases to trimming and J lost 5 bases, with 12 bases between them. The CDR3 nucleotides are TGCGCCAGCAGCCCCCCAGGAGGCGAGACCCAGTACTTC. The encoded protein is CASSPPGGETQYF.